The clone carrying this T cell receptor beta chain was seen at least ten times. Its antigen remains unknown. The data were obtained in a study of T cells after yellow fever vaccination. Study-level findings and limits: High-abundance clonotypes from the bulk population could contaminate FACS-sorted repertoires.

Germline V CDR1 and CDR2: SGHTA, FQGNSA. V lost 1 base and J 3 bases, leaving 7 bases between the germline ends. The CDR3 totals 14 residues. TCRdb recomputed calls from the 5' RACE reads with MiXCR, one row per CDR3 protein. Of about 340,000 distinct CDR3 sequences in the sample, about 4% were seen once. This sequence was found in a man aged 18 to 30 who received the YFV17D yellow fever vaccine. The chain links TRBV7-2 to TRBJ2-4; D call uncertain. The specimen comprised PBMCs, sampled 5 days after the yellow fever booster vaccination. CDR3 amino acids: CASSLEGVKNIQYF. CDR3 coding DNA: TGTGCCAGCAGCTTAGAGGGCGTCAAAAACATTCAGTACTTC.